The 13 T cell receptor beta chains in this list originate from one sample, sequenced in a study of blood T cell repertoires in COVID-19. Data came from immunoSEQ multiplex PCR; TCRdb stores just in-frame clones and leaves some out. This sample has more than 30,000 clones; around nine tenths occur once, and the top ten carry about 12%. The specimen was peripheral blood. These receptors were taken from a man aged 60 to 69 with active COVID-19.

The CDR3 loop reads CASSKEVDRGLNTIYF. The DNA of the CDR3 is TGTGCCAGCAGCAAGGAAGTGGACAGGGGACTAAACACCATATATTTT. This rearrangement joins TRBV21-1 to TRBJ1-3; the table's D call, TRBD1, has no DNA check behind it. TRBV21-1 corresponds to a pseudogene. The CDR3 spans 16 residues.

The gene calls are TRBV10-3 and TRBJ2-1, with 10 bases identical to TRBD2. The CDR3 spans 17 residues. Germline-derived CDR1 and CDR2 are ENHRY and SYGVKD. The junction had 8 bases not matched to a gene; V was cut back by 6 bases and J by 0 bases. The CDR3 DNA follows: TGTGCCATCAGCCCTTCTAGCGGGAGTTCCTCCTACAATGAGCAGTTCTTC. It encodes CAISPSSGSSSYNEQFF.

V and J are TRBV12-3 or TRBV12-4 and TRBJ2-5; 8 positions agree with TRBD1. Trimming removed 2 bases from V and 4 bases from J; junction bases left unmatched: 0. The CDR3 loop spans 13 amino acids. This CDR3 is CASSLTGGETQYF. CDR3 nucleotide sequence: TGTGCCAGCAGTTTAACAGGGGGAGAGACCCAGTACTTC.

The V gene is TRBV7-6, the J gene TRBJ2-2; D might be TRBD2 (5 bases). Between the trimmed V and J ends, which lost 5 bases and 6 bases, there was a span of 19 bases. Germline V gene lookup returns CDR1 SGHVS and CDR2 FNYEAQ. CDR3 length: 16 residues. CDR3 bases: TGTGCCAGCAGCCAACGTGGCGGGTCGTTCGCCGGGGAGCTGTTTTTT. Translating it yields CASSQRGGSFAGELFF. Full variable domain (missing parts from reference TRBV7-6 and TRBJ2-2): GAGVSQSPRYKVTKRGQDVALRCDPISGHVSLYWYRQALGQGPEFLTYFNYEAQQDKSGLPNDRFSAERPEGSISTLTIQRTEQRDSAMYRCASSQRGGSFAGELFFGEGSRLTVL.

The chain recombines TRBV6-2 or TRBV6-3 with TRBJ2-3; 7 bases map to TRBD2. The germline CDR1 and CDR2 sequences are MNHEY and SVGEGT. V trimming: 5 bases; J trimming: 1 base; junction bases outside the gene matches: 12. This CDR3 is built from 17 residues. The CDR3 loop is CASSRALVAGGTDTQYF. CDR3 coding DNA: TGTGCCAGCAGTCGCGCTTTGGTGGCGGGAGGCACAGATACGCAGTATTTT.

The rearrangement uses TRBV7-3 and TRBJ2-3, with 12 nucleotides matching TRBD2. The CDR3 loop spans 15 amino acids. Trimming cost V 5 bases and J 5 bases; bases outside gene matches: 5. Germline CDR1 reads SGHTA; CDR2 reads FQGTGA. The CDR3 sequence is CASSPSGRAGDTQYF. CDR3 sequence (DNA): TGTGCCAGCAGCCCTAGCGGGAGGGCCGGAGATACGCAGTATTTT.

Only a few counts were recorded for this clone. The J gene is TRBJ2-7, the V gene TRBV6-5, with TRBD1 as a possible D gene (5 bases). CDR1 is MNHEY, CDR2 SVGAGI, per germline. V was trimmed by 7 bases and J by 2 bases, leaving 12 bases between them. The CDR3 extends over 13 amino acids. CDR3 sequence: CASKGYRTYEQYF. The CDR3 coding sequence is TGTGCCAGCAAGGGCTACAGGACCTACGAGCAGTACTTC.

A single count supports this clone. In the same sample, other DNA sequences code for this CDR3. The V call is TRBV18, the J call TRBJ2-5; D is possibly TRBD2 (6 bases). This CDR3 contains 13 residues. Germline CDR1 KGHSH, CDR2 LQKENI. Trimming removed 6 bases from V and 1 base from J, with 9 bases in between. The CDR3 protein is CASSPGVQETQYF. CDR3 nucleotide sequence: TGTGCCAGCTCCCCGGGGGTCCAAGAGACCCAGTACTTC.

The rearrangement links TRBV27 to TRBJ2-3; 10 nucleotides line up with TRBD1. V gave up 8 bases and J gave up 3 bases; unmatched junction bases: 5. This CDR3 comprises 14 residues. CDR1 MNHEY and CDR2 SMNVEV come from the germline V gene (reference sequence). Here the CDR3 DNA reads TGTGCCAGCCGAAGGACAGGGGGGACAGATACGCAGTATTTT. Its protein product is CASRRTGGTDTQYF.

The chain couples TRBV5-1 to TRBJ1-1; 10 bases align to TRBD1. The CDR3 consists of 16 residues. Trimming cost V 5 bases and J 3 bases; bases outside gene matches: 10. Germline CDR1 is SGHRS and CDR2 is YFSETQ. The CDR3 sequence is CASRTEGQGWDTEAFF. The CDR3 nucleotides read TGCGCCAGCAGAACCGAGGGACAGGGGTGGGACACTGAAGCTTTCTTT. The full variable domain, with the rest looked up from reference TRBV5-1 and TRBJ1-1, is KAGVTQTPRYLIKTRGQQVTLSCSPISGHRSVSWYQQTPGQGLQFLFEYFSETQRNKGNFPGRFSGRQFSNSRSEMNVSTLELGDSALYLCASRTEGQGWDTEAFFGQGTRLTVV.

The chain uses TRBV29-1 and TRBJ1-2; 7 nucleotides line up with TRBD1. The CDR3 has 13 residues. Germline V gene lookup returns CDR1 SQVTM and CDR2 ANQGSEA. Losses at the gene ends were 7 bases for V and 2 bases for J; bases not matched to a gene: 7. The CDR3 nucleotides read TGCAGCGGTTCGACAGGGCAAAACTATGGCTACACCTTC. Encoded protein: CSGSTGQNYGYTF.

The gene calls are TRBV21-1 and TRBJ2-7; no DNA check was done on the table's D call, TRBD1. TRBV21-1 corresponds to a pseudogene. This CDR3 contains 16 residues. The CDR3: CASTETPDRGTYEQYF. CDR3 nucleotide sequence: TGTGCCAGCACCGAAACCCCGGACAGGGGAACCTACGAGCAGTACTTC.

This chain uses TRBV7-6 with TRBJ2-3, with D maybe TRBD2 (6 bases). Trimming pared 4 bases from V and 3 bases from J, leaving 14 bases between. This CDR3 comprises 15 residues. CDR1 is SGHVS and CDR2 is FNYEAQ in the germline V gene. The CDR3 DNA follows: TGTGCCAGCAGCTCGGGGGATACCGGGACAGATACGCAGTATTTT. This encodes CASSSGDTGTDTQYF. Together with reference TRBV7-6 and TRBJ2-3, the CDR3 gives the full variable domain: GAGVSQSPRYKVTKRGQDVALRCDPISGHVSLYWYRQALGQGPEFLTYFNYEAQQDKSGLPNDRFSAERPEGSISTLTIQRTEQRDSAMYRCASSSGDTGTDTQYFGPGTRLTVL.